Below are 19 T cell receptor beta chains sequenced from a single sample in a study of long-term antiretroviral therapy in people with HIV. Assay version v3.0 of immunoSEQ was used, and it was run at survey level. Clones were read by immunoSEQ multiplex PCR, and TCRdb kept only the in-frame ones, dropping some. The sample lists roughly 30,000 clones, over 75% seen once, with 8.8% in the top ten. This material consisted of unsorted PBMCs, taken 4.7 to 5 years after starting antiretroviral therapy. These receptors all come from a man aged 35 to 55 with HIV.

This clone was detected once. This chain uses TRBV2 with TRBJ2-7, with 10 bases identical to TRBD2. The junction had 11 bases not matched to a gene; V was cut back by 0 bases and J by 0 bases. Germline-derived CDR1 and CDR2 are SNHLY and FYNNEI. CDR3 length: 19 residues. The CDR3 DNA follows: TGTGCCAGCAGTGAAGCAAAAGGACTAGCGGACCAGAGCTCCTACGAGCAGTACTTC. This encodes CASSEAKGLADQSSYEQYF.

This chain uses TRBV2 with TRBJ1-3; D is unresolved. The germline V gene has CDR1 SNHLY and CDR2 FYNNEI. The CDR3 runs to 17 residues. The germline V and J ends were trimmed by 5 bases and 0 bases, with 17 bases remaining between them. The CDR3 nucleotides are TGTGCCAGCAGTCCCGGTCAGCAGGCGTCCTCTGGAAACACCATATATTTT. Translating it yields CASSPGQQASSGNTIYF. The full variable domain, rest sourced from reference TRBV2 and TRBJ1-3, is EPEVTQTPSHQVTQMGQEVILRCVPISNHLYFYWYRQILGQKVEFLVSFYNNEISEKSEIFDDQFSVERPDGSNFTLKIRSTKLEDSAMYFCASSPGQQASSGNTIYFGEGSWLTVV.

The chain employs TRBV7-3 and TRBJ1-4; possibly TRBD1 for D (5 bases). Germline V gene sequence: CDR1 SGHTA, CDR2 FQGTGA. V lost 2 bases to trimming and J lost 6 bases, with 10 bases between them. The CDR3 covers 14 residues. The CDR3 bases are TGTGCCAGCAGCTTATCGGGGGGGTATGAAAAACTGTTTTTT. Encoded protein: CASSLSGGYEKLFF.

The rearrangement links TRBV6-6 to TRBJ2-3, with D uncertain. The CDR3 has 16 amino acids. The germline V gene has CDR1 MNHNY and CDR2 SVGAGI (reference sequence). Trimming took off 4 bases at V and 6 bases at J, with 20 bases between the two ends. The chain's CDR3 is CASSSEGTPTGDTQYF. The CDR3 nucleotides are TGTGCCAGCAGTTCCGAAGGAACCCCCACCGGGGATACGCAGTATTTT.

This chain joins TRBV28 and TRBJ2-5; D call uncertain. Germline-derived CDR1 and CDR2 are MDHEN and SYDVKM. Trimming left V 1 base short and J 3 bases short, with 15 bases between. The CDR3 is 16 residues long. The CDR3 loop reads CASSLLVYSIEETQYF. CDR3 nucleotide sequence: TGTGCCAGCAGTTTATTAGTCTACTCTATTGAAGAGACCCAGTACTTC.

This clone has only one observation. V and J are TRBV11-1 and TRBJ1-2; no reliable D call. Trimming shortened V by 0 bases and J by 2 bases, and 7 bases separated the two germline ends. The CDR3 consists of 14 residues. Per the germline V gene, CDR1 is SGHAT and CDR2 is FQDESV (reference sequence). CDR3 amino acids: CASSLAAKNYGYTF. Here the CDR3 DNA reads TGTGCCAGCAGCTTAGCGGCGAAGAACTATGGCTACACCTTC.

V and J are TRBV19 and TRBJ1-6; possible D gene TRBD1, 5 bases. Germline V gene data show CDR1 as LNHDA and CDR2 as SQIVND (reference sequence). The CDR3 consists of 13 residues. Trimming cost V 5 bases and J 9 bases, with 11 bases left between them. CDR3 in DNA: TGTGCCAGTAGTTCTCAGGGCGGTTCACCCCTCCACTTT. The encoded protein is CASSSQGGSPLHF.

Written as DNA, the CDR3 is TGTGCCAGCAGGAATCGAAAGGCCTACGAGCAGTACTTC. Translated: CASRNRKAYEQYF. The chain employs TRBV6-5 and TRBJ2-7; no reliable D call. V lost 6 bases and J lost 2, with 11 bases in between. The CDR3 extends over 13 amino acids. Germline V gene data show CDR1 as MNHEY and CDR2 as SVGAGI.

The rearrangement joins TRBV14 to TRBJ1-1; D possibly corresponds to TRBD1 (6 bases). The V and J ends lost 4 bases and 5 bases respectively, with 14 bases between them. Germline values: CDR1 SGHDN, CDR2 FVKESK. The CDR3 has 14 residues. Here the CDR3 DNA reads TGTGCCAGCAGCCCGGTAACAGGGAAAACTGAAGCTTTCTTT. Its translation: CASSPVTGKTEAFF.

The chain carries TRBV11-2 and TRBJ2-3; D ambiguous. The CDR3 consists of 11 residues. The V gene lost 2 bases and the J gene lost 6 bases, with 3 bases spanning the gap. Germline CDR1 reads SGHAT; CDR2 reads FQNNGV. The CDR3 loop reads CASSLSDTQYF. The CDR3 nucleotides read TGTGCCAGCAGCTTATCTGATACGCAGTATTTT.

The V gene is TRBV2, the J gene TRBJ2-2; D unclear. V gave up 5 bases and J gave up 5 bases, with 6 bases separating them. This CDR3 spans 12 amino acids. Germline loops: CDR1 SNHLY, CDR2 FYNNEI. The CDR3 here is CASSLVTGELFF. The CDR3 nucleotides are TGTGCCAGCAGTCTAGTAACCGGGGAGCTGTTTTTT.

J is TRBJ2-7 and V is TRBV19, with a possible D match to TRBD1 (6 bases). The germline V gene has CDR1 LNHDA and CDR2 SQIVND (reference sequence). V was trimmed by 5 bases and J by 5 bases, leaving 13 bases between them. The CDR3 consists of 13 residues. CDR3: CASSPTGSHEQYF. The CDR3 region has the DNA TGTGCCAGTAGTCCGACAGGTTCCCACGAGCAGTACTTC.

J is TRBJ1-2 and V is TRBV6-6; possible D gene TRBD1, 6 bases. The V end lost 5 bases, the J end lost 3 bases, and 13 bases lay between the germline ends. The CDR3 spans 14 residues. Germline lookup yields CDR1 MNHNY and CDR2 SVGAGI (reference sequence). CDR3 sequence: CASSPRGGDYGYTF. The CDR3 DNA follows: TGTGCCAGCAGTCCTCGAGGGGGGGACTATGGCTACACCTTC.

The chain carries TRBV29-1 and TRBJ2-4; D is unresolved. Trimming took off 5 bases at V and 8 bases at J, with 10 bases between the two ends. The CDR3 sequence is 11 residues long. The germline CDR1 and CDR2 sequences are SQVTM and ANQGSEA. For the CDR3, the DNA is TGCAGCGTTAAGGGAACGGACATTCAGTACTTC. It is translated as CSVKGTDIQYF.

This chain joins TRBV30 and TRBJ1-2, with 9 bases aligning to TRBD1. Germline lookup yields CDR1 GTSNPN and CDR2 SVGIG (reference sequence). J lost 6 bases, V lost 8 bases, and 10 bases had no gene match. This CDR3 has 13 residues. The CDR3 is CAIQGQGQHGYTF. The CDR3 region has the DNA TGTGCCATACAAGGACAGGGGCAACATGGCTACACCTTC.

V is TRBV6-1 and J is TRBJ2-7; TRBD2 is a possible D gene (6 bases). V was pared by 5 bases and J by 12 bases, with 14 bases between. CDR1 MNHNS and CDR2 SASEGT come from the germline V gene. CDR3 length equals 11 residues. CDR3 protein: CASSRLEEGYF. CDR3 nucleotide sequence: TGTGCCAGCAGTAGACTTGAGGAGGGGTACTTC.

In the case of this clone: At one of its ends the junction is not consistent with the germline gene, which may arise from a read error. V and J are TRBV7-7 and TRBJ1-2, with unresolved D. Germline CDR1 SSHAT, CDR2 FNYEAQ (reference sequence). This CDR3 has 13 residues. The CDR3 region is CASSPGEGGGYTF. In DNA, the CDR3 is TGTGCTAGCAGCCCCGGGGAGGGTGGAGGCTACACCTTC.

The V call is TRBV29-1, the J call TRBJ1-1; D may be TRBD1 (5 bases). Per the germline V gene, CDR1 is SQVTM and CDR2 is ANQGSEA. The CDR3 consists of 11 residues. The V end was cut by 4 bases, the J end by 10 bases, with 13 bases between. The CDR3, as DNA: TGCAGCGTTGGGGGGGAGCTCCGAGCTTTCTTT. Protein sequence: CSVGGELRAFF. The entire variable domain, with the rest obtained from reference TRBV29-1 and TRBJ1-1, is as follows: SAVISQKPSRDICQRGTSLTIQCQVDSQVTMMFWYRQQPGQSLTLIATANQGSEATYESGFVIDKFPISRPNLTFSTLTVSNMSPEDSSIYLCSVGGELRAFFGQGTRLTVV.

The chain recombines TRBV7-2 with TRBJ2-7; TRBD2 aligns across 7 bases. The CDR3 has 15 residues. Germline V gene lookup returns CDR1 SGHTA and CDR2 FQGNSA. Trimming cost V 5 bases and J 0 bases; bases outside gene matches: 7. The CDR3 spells CASSGGGTLSYEQYF. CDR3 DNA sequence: TGTGCCAGCAGCGGGGGGGGGACTCTCTCCTACGAGCAGTACTTC. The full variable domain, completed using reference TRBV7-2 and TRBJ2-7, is GAGVSQSPSNKVTEKGKDVELRCDPISGHTALYWYRQSLGQGLEFLIYFQGNSAPDKSGLPSDRFSAERTGGSVSTLTIQRTQQEDSAVYLCASSGGGTLSYEQYFGPGTRLTVT.